This TCR beta chain was retrieved from a study of T cells after yellow fever vaccination. In the study overall: Fractions with few cells were prepared using SMART-Seq v4 Ultra Low Input. Study observations and caveats: The booster saw the reappearance of most primary-vaccination clones (more than 95% CD4, roughly 90% CD8).

5'RACE template switching added a universal primer site and UMIs to TCR cDNA. One entry per CDR3 protein results from TCRdb running MiXCR on the 5' RACE reads. The sample records about 320,000 distinct CDR3 sequences, approximately 4.3% being singletons. Of note for this clonotype: No antigen is known for it.

The source of this sequence is a man between 18 and 29 years old who received the YFV17D yellow fever vaccine. Sequenced here: PBMCs, sampled 15 days after the yellow fever booster vaccination.

CDR3 sequence reads: CASSFDLGGVLGETQYF. CDR3 bases: TGTGCCAGCAGTTTTGACCTGGGCGGGGTCCTAGGGGAGACCCAGTACTTC. The chain recombines TRBV12-3 or TRBV12-4 with TRBJ2-5; D might be TRBD2 (6 bases). With 3 bases removed from V and 5 bases from J, the gap between germline ends came to 22 bases. The CDR3 runs to 17 residues.